The 16 T cell receptor beta chains in this list originate from one sample, sequenced in a study of early T cells in non-severe SARS-CoV-2 infection. A single record per CDR3 protein comes from TCRdb applying MiXCR to the 5' RACE reads. The data show roughly 51,000 distinct CDR3 sequences, with approximately 6.2% seen just once and around 4% held by the top ten. Sequenced: whole blood. The receptors originated from an adult who was a healthcare worker with PCR-confirmed SARS-CoV-2 infection or an uninfected control (not recorded which).

Ten or more counts support this clonotype. This rearrangement joins TRBV6-5 to TRBJ1-6, with TRBD1 as a possible D gene (6 bases). Trimming stripped 4 bases from V and 5 bases from J, with 18 bases between. This CDR3 contains 17 residues. Looked up from germline, CDR1 is MNHEY and CDR2 is SVGAGI. The CDR3 sequence: CASSSGHPNSDNSPLHF. CDR3 coding DNA: TGTGCCAGCAGTTCGGGACACCCGAACTCGGATAATTCACCCCTCCACTTT.

The J gene is TRBJ2-1, the V gene TRBV6-2 or TRBV6-3; 7 bases map to TRBD1. The germline V gene has CDR1 MNHEY and CDR2 SVGEGT. CDR3 length equals 15 residues. Trimming took 6 bases from V and 3 from J; bases not matched to a gene: 8. The DNA of the CDR3 is TGTGCCAGCAGCACCGGGACAGAGCACTACAATGAGCAGTTCTTC. Residues: CASSTGTEHYNEQFF.

This clonotype was detected ten times or more. One end of the junction fails to match germline, which may point to a read error. This chain joins TRBV5-1 and TRBJ1-1; TRBD1 is a possible D gene (5 bases). This CDR3 is built from 14 residues. The germline gives CDR1 SGHRS, CDR2 YFSETQ. The chain's CDR3 is CASSLVQENSEAFF. CDR3 sequence (DNA): TGCGCCAGCAGCTTGGTACAGGAGAACTCTGAAGCTTTCTTT. Supplemented by reference TRBV5-1 and TRBJ1-1, the full variable domain reads KAGVTQTPRYLIKTRGQQVTLSCSPISGHRSVSWYQQTPGQGLQFLFEYFSETQRNKGNFPGRFSGRQFSNSRSEMNVSTLELGDSALYLCASSLVQENSEAFFGQGTRLTVV.

This clonotype was picked up many times. The J gene is TRBJ2-3, the V gene TRBV12-3 or TRBV12-4, with 8 positions matching TRBD2. The CDR3 has 16 amino acids. V dropped 4 bases and J dropped 6; count of bases not matched to a gene: 12. CDR3 region: CASSSQVRGGLDTQYF. Here the CDR3 DNA reads TGTGCCAGCAGTTCCCAAGTACGGGGGGGCCTCGATACGCAGTATTTT.

This clonotype was detected only a few times. The chain joins TRBV6-2 or TRBV6-3 to TRBJ1-6; D remains unclear. The CDR3 is 14 amino acids. The germline V gene has CDR1 MNHEY and CDR2 SVGEGT. V lost 6 bases to trimming and J lost 6 bases, with 12 bases between them. CDR3 sequence (DNA): TGTGCCAGCAGGAGACCCGGAGGTAATTCACCCCTCCACTTT. This encodes CASRRPGGNSPLHF.

This clonotype was seen many times. The chain uses TRBV6-6 and TRBJ1-3, with no clear D. With 2 bases removed from V and 1 base from J, the gap between germline ends came to 6 bases. The germline V gene encodes CDR1 MNHNY and CDR2 SVGAGI (reference sequence). The CDR3 runs 14 residues. CDR3 amino acids: CASSYRVSGNTIYF. The CDR3 nucleotides read TGTGCCAGCAGTTACCGGGTTTCTGGAAACACCATATATTTT.

The table lists this clonotype with a count of one. The chain links TRBV7-2 to TRBJ1-6; 9 positions agree with TRBD1. V trimming: 5 bases; J trimming: 11 bases; junction bases outside the gene matches: 7. In germline, CDR1 is SGHTA, CDR2 FQGNSA. The CDR3 contains 14 residues. The CDR3 region has the DNA TGTGCCAGCAGCCGAGGACAGGGGAGGACACCCCTCCACTTT. Its translation is CASSRGQGRTPLHF.

This clonotype was counted between two and nine times. The V gene is TRBV25-1, the J gene TRBJ1-1; D may be TRBD1 (6 bases). The germline CDR1 and CDR2 sequences are MGHDK and SYGVNS. Trimming took 3 bases from V and 11 from J, leaving 16 bases between them. CDR3 length: 13 amino acids. In DNA form, the CDR3 reads TGTGCCAGCAGTGACCTGGGACATATGGGCGCTTTCTTT. Its protein is CASSDLGHMGAFF.

This clonotype was detected many times. The V and J genes are TRBV30 and TRBJ2-7, with TRBD1 matching over 7 bases. Looked up from germline, CDR1 is GTSNPN and CDR2 is SVGIG (reference sequence). CDR3 size: 13 residues. The junction had 2 bases not matched to a gene; V was cut back by 3 bases and J by 0 bases. CDR3 nucleotide sequence: TGTGCCTGGAGGACAGGGAGCTCCTACGAGCAGTACTTC. This encodes CAWRTGSSYEQYF. The full variable domain, with the rest looked up from reference TRBV30 and TRBJ2-7, is SQTIHQWPATLVQPVGSPLSLECTVEGTSNPNLYWYRQAAGRGLQLLFYSVGIGQISSEVPQNLSASRPQDRQFILSSKKLLLSDSGFYLCAWRTGSSYEQYFGPGTRLTVT.

This clonotype has ten or more counts. The genes are TRBV7-2 and TRBJ2-4, with D unresolved. This CDR3 is built from 13 residues. CDR1 is SGHTA, CDR2 FQGNSA, per germline. The V end was cut by 1 base, the J end by 7 bases, with 8 bases between. CDR3 nucleotide sequence: TGTGCCAGCAGCTTAGAAAGGGTTAACATTCAGTACTTC. This gives the protein CASSLERVNIQYF. Supplemented by reference TRBV7-2 and TRBJ2-4, the full variable domain reads GAGVSQSPSNKVTEKGKDVELRCDPISGHTALYWYRQSLGQGLEFLIYFQGNSAPDKSGLPSDRFSAERTGGSVSTLTIQRTQQEDSAVYLCASSLERVNIQYFGAGTRLSVL.

This clonotype was observed many times. CDR3 amino acids: CAWSIGGTNTGELFF. The CDR3 region has the DNA TGTGCCTGGAGTATAGGTGGGACGAACACCGGGGAGCTGTTTTTT. The genes are TRBV30 and TRBJ2-2, with D uncertain. V lost 2 bases, J lost 0 bases, and 10 bases lay in between. Germline CDR1 and CDR2: GTSNPN and SVGIG (reference sequence). The CDR3 is 15 amino acids.

V is TRBV30 and J is TRBJ1-2; D is uncertain. The germline gives CDR1 GTSNPN, CDR2 SVGIG (reference sequence). The germline V and J ends were trimmed by 5 bases and 7 bases, with 5 bases remaining between them. The CDR3 runs 9 residues. Written as DNA, the CDR3 is TGTGCCTGGGAAGGTGGCTACACCTTC. Protein sequence: CAWEGGYTF.

CDR3 in amino acids: CSAITRDRVVGGELFF. CDR3 sequence (DNA): TGCAGTGCGATCACCCGGGACAGGGTTGTCGGCGGGGAGCTGTTTTTT. This sequence joins TRBV20-1 and TRBJ2-2, with TRBD1 matching over 9 bases. The CDR3 runs 16 residues. V gave up 6 bases and J gave up 7 bases; unmatched junction bases: 15. Germline lookup yields CDR1 DFQATT and CDR2 SNEGSKA (reference sequence).

The rearrangement links TRBV7-6 to TRBJ2-7, with D perhaps matching TRBD1 or TRBD2 (5 bases each). Germline-derived CDR1 and CDR2 are SGHVS and FNYEAQ. V was trimmed by 4 bases and J by 7 bases, leaving 11 bases between them. The CDR3 loop spans 12 amino acids. This chain's CDR3 is CASSSTAVEQYF. CDR3 nucleotides: TGTGCCAGCAGCTCGACAGCGGTAGAGCAGTACTTC.

This clonotype was seen at least ten times. V gene TRBV7-9 combines with J gene TRBJ2-1, with 10 positions matching TRBD1. Germline CDR1 and CDR2: SEHNR and FQNEAQ (reference sequence). The trim removed 1 base at V and 3 bases at J, leaving 6 bases unmatched. CDR3 length: 17 amino acids. The CDR3 region is CASSLGRQGANYNEQFF. For the CDR3, the DNA is TGTGCCAGCAGCTTAGGCAGACAGGGGGCTAACTACAATGAGCAGTTCTTC.

This clonotype was observed at least ten times. The genes are TRBV6-1 and TRBJ1-2; 7 nucleotides line up with TRBD1. The CDR3 is 19 residues long. The germline CDR1 and CDR2 sequences are MNHNS and SASEGT. V lost 6 bases to trimming and J lost 0 bases; unmatched junction nucleotides: 19. In DNA form, the CDR3 reads TGTGCCAGCAGGGCCCCCCCCGGGACAGCCTCGACAGCTAACTATGGCTACACCTTC. Amino acids: CASRAPPGTASTANYGYTF.